This T cell receptor (beta chain) comes out of a study of cytomegalovirus exposure and HLA in healthy donors. This clone was seen a single time. Each donor was healthy, and each was a bone marrow donor. PCR amplification relied on 60 Vbeta primers (plus 13 Jbeta primers). Generated by immunoSEQ multiplex PCR, the TCRdb table keeps only in-frame clones and is missing some. This sample carries more than 110,000 clones, about 81% of them seen once, and the ten largest clones take 6% to 8.5%. CDR3 length: 14 residues. V shed 3 bases and J 3 bases; nucleotides not matched to a gene: 1. Germline loops: CDR1 SNHLY, CDR2 FYNNEI.

The TCR originated in a man aged 25-40 years in good health and CMV-seronegative. This chain links TRBV2 with TRBJ2-3, with 9 nucleotides matching TRBD1. Sequences were obtained from PBMCs. CDR3: CASSDGQGTDTQYF. Written as DNA, the CDR3 is TGTGCCAGCAGTGACGGACAGGGGACAGATACGCAGTATTTT.